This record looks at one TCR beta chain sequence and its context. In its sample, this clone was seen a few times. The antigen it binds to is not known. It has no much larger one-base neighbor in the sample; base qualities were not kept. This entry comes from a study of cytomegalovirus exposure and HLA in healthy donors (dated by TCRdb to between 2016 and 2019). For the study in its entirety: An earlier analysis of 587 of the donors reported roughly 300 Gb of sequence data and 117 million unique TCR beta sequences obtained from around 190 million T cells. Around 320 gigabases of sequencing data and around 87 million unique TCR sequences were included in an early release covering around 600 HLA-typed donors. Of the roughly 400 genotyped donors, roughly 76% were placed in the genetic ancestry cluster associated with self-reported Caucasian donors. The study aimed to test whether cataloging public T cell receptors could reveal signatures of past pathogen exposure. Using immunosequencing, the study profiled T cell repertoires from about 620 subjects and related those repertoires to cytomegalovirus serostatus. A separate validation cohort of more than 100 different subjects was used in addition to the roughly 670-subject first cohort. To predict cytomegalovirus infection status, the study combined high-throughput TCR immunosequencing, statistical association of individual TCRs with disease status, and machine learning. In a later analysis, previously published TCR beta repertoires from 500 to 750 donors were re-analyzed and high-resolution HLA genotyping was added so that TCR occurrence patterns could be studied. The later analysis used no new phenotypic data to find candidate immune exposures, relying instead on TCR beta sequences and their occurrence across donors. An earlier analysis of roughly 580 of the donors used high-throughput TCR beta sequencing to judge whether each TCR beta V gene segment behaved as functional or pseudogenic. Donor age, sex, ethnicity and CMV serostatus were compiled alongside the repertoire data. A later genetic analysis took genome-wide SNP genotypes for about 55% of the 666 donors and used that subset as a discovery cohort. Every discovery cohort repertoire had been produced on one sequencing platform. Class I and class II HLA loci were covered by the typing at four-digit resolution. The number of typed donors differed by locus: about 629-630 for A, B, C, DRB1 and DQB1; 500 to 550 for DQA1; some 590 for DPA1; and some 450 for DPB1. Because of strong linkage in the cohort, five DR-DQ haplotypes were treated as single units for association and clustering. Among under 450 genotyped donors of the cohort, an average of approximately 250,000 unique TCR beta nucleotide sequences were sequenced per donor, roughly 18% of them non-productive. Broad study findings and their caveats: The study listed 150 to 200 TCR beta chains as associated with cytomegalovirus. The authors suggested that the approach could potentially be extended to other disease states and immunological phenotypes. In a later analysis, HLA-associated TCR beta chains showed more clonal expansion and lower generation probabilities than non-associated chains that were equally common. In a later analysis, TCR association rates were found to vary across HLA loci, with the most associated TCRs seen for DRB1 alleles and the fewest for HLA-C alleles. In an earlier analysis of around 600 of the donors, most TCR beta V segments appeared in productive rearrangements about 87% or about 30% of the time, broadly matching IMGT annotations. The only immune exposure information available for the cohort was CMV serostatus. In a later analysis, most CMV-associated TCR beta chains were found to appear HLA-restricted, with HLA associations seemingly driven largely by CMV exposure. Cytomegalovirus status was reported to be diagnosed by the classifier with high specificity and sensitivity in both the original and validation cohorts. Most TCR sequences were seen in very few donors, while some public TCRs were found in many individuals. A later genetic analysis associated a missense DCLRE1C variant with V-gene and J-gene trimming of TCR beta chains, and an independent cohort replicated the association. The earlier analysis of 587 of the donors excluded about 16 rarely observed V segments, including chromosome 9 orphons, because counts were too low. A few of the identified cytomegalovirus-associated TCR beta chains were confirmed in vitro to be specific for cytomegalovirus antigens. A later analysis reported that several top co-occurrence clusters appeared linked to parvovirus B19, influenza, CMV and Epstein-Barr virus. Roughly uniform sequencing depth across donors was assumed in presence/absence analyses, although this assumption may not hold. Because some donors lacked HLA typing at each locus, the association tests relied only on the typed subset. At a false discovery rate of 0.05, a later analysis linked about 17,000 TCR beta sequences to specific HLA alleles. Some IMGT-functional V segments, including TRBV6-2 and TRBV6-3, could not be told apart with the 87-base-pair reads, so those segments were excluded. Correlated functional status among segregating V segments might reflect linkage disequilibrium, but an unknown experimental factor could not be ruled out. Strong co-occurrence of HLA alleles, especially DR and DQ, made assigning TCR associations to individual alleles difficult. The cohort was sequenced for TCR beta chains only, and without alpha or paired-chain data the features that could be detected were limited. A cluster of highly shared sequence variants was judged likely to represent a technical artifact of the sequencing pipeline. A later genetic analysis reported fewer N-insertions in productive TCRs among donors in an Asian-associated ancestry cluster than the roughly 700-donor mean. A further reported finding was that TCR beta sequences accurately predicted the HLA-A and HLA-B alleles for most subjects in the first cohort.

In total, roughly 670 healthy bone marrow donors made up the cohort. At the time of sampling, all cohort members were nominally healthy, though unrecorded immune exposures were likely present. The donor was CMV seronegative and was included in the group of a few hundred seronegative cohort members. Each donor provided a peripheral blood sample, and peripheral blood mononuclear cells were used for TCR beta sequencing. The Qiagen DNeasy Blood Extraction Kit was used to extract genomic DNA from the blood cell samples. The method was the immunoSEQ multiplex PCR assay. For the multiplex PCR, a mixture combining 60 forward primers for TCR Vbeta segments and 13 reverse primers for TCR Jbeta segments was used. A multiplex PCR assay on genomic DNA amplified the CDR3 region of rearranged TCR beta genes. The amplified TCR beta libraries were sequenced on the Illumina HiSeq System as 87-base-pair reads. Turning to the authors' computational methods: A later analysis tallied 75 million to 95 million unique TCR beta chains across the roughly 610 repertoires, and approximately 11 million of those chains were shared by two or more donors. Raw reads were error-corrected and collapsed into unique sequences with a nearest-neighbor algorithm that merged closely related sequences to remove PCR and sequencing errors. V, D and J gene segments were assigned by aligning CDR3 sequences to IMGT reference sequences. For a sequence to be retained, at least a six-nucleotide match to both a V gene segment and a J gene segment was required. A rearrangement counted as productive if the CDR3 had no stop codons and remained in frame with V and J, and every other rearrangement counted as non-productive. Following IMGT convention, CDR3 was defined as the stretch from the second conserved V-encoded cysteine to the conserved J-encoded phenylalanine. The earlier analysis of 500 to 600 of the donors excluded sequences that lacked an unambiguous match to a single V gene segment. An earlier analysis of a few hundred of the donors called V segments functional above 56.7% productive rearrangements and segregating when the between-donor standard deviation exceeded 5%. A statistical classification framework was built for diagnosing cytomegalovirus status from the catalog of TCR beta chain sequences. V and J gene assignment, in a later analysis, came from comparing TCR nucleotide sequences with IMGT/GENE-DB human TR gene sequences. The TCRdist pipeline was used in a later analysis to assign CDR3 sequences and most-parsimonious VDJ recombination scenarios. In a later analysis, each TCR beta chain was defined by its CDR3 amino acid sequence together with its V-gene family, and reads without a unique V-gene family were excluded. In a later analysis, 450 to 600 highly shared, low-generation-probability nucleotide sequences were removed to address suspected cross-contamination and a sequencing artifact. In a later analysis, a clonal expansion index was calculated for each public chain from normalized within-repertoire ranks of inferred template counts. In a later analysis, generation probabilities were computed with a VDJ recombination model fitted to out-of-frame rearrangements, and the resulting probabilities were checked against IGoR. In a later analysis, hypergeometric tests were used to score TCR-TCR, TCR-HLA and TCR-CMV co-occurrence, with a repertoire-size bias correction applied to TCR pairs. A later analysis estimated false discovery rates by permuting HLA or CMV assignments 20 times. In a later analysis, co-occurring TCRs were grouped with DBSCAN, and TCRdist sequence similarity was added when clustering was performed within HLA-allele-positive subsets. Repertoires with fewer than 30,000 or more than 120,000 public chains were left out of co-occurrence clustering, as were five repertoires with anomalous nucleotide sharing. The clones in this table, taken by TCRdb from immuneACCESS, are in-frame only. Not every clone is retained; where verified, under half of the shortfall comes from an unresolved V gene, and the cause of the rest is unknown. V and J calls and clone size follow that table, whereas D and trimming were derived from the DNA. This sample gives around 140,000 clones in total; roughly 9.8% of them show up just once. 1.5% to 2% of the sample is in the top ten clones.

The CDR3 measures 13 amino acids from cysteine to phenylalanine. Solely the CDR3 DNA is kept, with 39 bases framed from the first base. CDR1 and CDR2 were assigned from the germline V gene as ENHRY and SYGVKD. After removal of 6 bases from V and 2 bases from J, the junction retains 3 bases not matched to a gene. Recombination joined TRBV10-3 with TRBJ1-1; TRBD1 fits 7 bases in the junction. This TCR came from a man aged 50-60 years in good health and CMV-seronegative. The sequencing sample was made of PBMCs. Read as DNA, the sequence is TGTGCCATCAGAGACAGGGAAAACACTGAAGCTTTCTTT. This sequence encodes CAIRDRENTEAFF.